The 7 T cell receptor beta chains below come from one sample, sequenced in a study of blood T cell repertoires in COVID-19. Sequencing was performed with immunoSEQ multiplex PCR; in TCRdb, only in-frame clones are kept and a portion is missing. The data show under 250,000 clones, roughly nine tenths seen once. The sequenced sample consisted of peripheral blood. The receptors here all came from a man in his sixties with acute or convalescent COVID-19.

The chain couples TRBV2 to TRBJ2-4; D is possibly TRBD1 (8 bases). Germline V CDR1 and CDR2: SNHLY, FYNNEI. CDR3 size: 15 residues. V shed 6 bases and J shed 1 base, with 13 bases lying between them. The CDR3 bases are TGTGCCAGCAGCTTACAGGGGGGGGCCAAAAACATTCAGTACTTC. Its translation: CASSLQGGAKNIQYF.

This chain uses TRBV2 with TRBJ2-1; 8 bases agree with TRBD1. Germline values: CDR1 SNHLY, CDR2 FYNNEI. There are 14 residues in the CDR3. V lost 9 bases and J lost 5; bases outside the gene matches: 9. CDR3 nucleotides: TGTGCCAGTCCTCGGACAGGGCTAAACAATGAGCAGTTCTTC. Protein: CASPRTGLNNEQFF.

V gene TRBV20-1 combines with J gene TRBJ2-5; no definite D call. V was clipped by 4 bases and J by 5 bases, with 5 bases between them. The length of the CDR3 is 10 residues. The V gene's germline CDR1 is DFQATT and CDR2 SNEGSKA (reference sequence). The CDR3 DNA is TGCAGTGCTACACGGGAGACCCAGTACTTC. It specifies CSATRETQYF.

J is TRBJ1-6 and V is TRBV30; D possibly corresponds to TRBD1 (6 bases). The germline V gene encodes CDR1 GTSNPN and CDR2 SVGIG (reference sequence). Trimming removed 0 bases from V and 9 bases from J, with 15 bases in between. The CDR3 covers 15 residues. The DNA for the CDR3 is TGTGCCTGGAGTGTAGGCCCAGGGGACATTTCACCCCTCCACTTT. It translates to CAWSVGPGDISPLHF.

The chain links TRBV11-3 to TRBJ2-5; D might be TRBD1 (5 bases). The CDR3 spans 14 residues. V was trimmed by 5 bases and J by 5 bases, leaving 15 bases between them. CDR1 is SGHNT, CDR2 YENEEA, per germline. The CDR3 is CASSNGLGLETQYF. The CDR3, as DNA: TGTGCCAGCAGCAACGGTCTGGGGCTGGAGACCCAGTACTTC.

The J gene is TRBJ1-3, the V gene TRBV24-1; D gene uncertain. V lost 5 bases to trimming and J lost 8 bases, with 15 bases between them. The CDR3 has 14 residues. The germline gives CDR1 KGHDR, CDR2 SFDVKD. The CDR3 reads CATSAGGGKDTIYF. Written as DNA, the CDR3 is TGTGCCACCAGTGCTGGAGGAGGGAAGGACACCATATATTTT.

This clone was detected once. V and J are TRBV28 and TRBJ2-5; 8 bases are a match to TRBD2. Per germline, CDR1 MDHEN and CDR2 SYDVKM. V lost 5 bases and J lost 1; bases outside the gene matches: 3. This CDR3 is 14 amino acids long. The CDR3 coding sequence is TGTGCCAGCAGTCACGGACTAGCCCAAGAGACCCAGTACTTC. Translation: CASSHGLAQETQYF.